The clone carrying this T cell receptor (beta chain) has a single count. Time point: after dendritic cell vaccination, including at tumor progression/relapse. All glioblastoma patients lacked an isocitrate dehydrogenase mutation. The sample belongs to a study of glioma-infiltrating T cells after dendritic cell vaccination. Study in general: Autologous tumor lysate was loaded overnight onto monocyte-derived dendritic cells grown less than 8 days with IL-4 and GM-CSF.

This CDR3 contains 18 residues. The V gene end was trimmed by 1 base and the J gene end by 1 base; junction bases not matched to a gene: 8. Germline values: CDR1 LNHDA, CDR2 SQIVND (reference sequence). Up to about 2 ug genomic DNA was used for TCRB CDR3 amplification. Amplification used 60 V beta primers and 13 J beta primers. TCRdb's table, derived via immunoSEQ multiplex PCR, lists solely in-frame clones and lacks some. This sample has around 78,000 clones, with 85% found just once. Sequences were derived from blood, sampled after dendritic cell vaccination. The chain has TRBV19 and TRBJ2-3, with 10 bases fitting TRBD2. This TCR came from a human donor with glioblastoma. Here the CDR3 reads CASSIASSGTSGTDTQYF. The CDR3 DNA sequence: TGTGCCAGTAGTATAGCGAGTTCGGGGACTAGCGGCACAGATACGCAGTATTTT.